These 8 T cell receptor beta chains originate from one sample sequenced in a study of blood T cells in healthy people across ages. A J-beta primer mix and a sample-barcoded 5' primer were used in a second PCR of roughly 6 to 11 cycles. MiXCR was run by TCRdb on the 5' RACE reads, yielding one entry per CDR3 protein. Altogether around 1.1 million distinct CDR3 sequences are present, around two fifths being singletons, with the ten largest covering 10% to 15%. The material sequenced was blood. The receptor set was obtained from a young man in good health.

Only a few counts were recorded for this clonotype. The chain has TRBV29-1 and TRBJ2-7, with no clear D. The CDR3 has 12 residues. Trimming left V 1 base short and J 2 bases short, with 6 bases between. The germline V gene has CDR1 SQVTM and CDR2 ANQGSEA. The CDR3 DNA follows: TGCAGCGTTGAAGGTTCCCCCTACGAGCAGTACTTC. Translating it yields CSVEGSPYEQYF.

This chain connects TRBV4-1 to TRBJ1-4; tentatively, D is TRBD1 (5 bases). In germline, CDR1 is MGHRA, CDR2 YSYEKL. V lost 0 bases, J lost 6 bases, and 17 bases lay in between. This CDR3 has 17 residues. The CDR3 DNA sequence: TGCGCCAGCAGCCAAGATCAGGGACGCATGATTGATGAAAAACTGTTTTTT. This gives the protein CASSQDQGRMIDEKLFF.

The CDR3 sequence is CASSVTTGEDGYTF. The CDR3 DNA follows: TGTGCCAGCAGCGTAACGACAGGGGAGGATGGCTACACCTTC. The chain is built from TRBV9 and TRBJ1-2; 8 bases are shared with TRBD1. The CDR3 covers 14 residues. The trim removed 1 base at V and 6 bases at J, leaving 5 bases unmatched. The germline V gene has CDR1 SGDLS and CDR2 YYNGEE.

In this sample, this clonotype turned up a few times. This rearrangement joins TRBV14 to TRBJ1-3, with unresolved D. Germline assignment: CDR1 SGHDN and CDR2 FVKESK. The CDR3 has 14 residues. Trimming took off 4 bases at V and 0 bases at J, with 7 bases between the two ends. The CDR3 coding sequence is TGTGCCAGCAGCCTTCGTGGCTCTGGAAACACCATATATTTT. It specifies CASSLRGSGNTIYF.

V usage is TRBV14 and J usage is TRBJ1-2; TRBD1 aligns across 9 bases. Unmatched junction bases numbered 3, after V lost 0 bases and J lost 4 bases. The CDR3 consists of 15 residues. Germline values: CDR1 SGHDN, CDR2 FVKESK. The CDR3: CASSQDATGGYGYTF. DNA for the CDR3: TGTGCCAGCAGCCAAGATGCGACAGGGGGCTATGGCTACACCTTC.

This clonotype was observed a handful of times. V usage is TRBV27 and J usage is TRBJ2-1, with 14 bases aligning to TRBD2. V trimming: 1 base; J trimming: 2 bases; junction bases outside the gene matches: 4. Germline values: CDR1 MNHEY, CDR2 SMNVEV (reference sequence). This CDR3 has 18 residues. The CDR3 region has the DNA TGTGCCAGCAGTTTATGGACTAGCGGGGGGTCCACCTACAATGAGCAGTTCTTC. Protein product: CASSLWTSGGSTYNEQFF.

In DNA, the CDR3 is TGTGCCATCAAACGGGACAGGGGGCGCGGTGAGCAGTTCTTC. As protein: CAIKRDRGRGEQFF. The chain carries TRBV10-3 and TRBJ2-1; 12 nucleotides agree with TRBD1. Germline assignment: CDR1 ENHRY and CDR2 SYGVKD. The length of the CDR3 is 14 residues. The V segment lost 7 bases and the J segment 9 bases; nucleotides outside the gene matches: 7.

The rearrangement joins TRBV6-6 to TRBJ1-2, with D perhaps matching TRBD1 (5 bases). V was cut by 0 bases and J by 4 bases, with 15 bases left in between. The CDR3 has 16 amino acids. The germline V gene encodes CDR1 MNHNY and CDR2 SVGAGI (reference sequence). The CDR3 loop is CASSYSPFGTSYGYTF. CDR3 nucleotide sequence: TGTGCCAGCAGTTACTCCCCATTCGGGACTTCCTATGGCTACACCTTC.